This TCR beta chain was recovered during a study of CD4 T cells in relation to SARS-CoV-2 and coronaviruses. Study at large: Shared crossreactive spike epitopes were mapped to their HLA restriction. General study points: Culture-expanded clones reflect memory recall rather than primary priming during culture. Pre-pandemic and post-infection samples never came from the same donor.

Points on this clone: Antigen specificity is unknown.

Naive and memory CD4+ T cell DNA was deep-sequenced without culture. Produced via immunoSEQ multiplex PCR; TCRdb's table is partial and in-frame only. The data hold under 70,000 clones, with 70% to 90% observed a single time. Trimming took 0 bases from V and 3 from J, leaving 7 bases between them. CDR1 is SGDLS and CDR2 is YYNGEE in the germline V gene. The CDR3 is 15 amino acids. CD4+ T cells from unexposed donors were obtained before the COVID-19 pandemic (2011-2018). The TCR sequence derives from a human donor in good health. V and J are TRBV9 and TRBJ1-6; D is unclear. The source material was memory CD4+ T cells from PBMCs. CDR3 DNA: TGTGCCAGCAGCGTAGGGACGGACTATAATTCACCCCTCCACTTT. Amino acid sequence: CASSVGTDYNSPLHF.